These 31 T cell receptor beta chains came from one sample sequenced in a study of Ad26.COV2.S vaccination and SARS-CoV-2 variants. Measured with immunoSEQ multiplex PCR; TCRdb has only the in-frame clones, and not every one. The table lists around 450,000 clones, 89% of them singletons. Treatment defined: some 20 received Ad26.COV2.S at low or high dose, single or two shots; 5 received placebo; per-sample allocation not given. Material that was analyzed had been drawn on day 63 after the first vaccine or placebo injection. This specimen consisted of peripheral blood, obtained in a trial of Ad26.COV2.S vaccine versus placebo. Receptor source: a person between 18 and 59 years old who received the Ad26.COV2.S COVID-19 vaccine or a placebo.

The V gene is TRBV27, the J gene TRBJ2-1, with 11 bases that match TRBD2. The CDR3 is 15 amino acids. V was clipped by 4 bases and J by 4 bases; unmatched bases: 3. Germline lookup yields CDR1 MNHEY and CDR2 SMNVEV (reference sequence). The DNA for the CDR3 is TGTGCCAGCAGTTCCCTAGCGGGGGGTTACAATGAGCAGTTCTTC. Amino acids: CASSSLAGGYNEQFF.

Only a few counts were recorded for this clone. The CDR3 DNA reads TGTGCCAGCAATGGGCAGGGTCGAGGCGAGCAGTACTTC. This codes for CASNGQGRGEQYF. The V and J genes are TRBV27 and TRBJ2-7, with D possibly being TRBD1 (5 bases). V was shortened by 7 bases and J by 6 bases, with 16 bases between the two germline ends. Germline CDR1 is MNHEY and CDR2 is SMNVEV (reference sequence). This CDR3 has 13 residues.

CDR3 loop: CASSATAAGVNTEAFF. The CDR3 region has the DNA TGTGCCAGCAGCGCTACCGCCGCGGGGGTGAACACTGAAGCTTTCTTT. The rearrangement uses TRBV7-2 and TRBJ1-1; a possible D gene is TRBD1 (5 bases). Germline assignment: CDR1 SGHTA and CDR2 FQGNSA. The length of the CDR3 is 16 residues. V lost 5 bases, J lost 0 bases, and 16 bases lay in between.

V is TRBV5-1 and J is TRBJ2-1; D possibly corresponds to TRBD1 (5 bases). Looked up from germline, CDR1 is SGHRS and CDR2 is YFSETQ. Trimming removed 0 bases from V and 1 base from J, with 14 bases in between. The length of the CDR3 is 17 residues. CDR3 loop: CASSLAILQVSYNEQFF. DNA of the CDR3: TGCGCCAGCAGCTTGGCCATCCTACAGGTTTCCTACAATGAGCAGTTCTTC.

This chain joins TRBV27 and TRBJ1-6; 9 nucleotides align to TRBD1. Germline V gene sequence: CDR1 MNHEY, CDR2 SMNVEV (reference sequence). The CDR3 has 13 amino acids. J lost 10 bases, V lost 9 bases, and 7 bases had no gene match. DNA for the CDR3: TGTGCCAGTTGGGGACAGGGAGACTCACCCCTCCACTTT. Amino acids: CASWGQGDSPLHF.

Here the CDR3 DNA reads TGTGCCAGCAGCGTATCCCCCGGGACAGGGTTTGGAAACACCATATATTTT. This translates into CASSVSPGTGFGNTIYF. The chain combines TRBV9 with TRBJ1-3, with 9 bases identical to TRBD1. The junction had 8 bases not matched to a gene; V was cut back by 1 base and J by 3 bases. CDR3 length equals 17 residues. The germline gives CDR1 SGDLS, CDR2 YYNGEE. The whole variable domain, filled in from reference TRBV9 and TRBJ1-3, reads DSGVTQTPKHLITATGQRVTLRCSPRSGDLSVYWYQQSLDQGLQFLIQYYNGEERAKGNILERFSAQQFPDLHSELNLSSLELGDSALYFCASSVSPGTGFGNTIYFGEGSWLTVV.

In its sample, this clone was seen a few times. The chain couples TRBV6-1 to TRBJ2-7; D is perhaps TRBD2 (6 bases). CDR3 length: 15 residues. The germline gives CDR1 MNHNS, CDR2 SASEGT. V gave up 1 base and J gave up 3 bases, with 13 bases separating them. The CDR3 region has the DNA TGTGCCAGCAGTGAAGTTGAGGGCGGGAACTACGAGCAGTACTTC. Protein product: CASSEVEGGNYEQYF.

The chain uses TRBV27 and TRBJ2-2, with 10 positions matching TRBD1. CDR3 length: 15 residues. V shed 2 bases, J shed 4 bases, and the junction held 1 base outside the gene matches. Per the germline V gene, CDR1 is MNHEY and CDR2 is SMNVEV (reference sequence). The CDR3 coding sequence is TGTGCCAGCAGTTTAGGGACAGGGGCCACCGGGGAGCTGTTTTTT. This codes for CASSLGTGATGELFF.

The rearrangement links TRBV6-6 to TRBJ1-2; tentative D call: TRBD1 (6 bases). Per the germline V gene, CDR1 is MNHNY and CDR2 is SVGAGI (reference sequence). Trimming stripped 2 bases from V and 8 bases from J, with 15 bases between. This CDR3 comprises 14 residues. In DNA, the CDR3 is TGTGCCAGCAGTTACACAGGGCCCAGGGACGGCTACACCTTC. It translates to CASSYTGPRDGYTF.

V and J are TRBV5-1 and TRBJ1-4; D gene unclear. Between the trimmed V and J ends, which lost 0 bases and 5 bases, there was a span of 11 bases. CDR1 and CDR2 (germline): SGHRS, YFSETQ. This CDR3 spans 15 amino acids. CDR3 nucleotides: TGCGCCAGCAGCTTGGCCAGACTTGTAAATGAAAAACTGTTTTTT. This translates into CASSLARLVNEKLFF.

The chain's CDR3 is CASSPSRTGSRGTEAFF. The CDR3 DNA follows: TGTGCCAGCAGCCCCTCGCGGACAGGTTCTCGAGGCACTGAAGCTTTCTTT. V and J are TRBV9 and TRBJ1-1; 7 positions match TRBD1. The CDR3 is 17 residues long. Trimming took 4 bases from V and 4 from J; bases not matched to a gene: 16. Germline CDR1 and CDR2: SGDLS and YYNGEE.

This chain uses TRBV2 with TRBJ1-5; 8 bases match TRBD1. The CDR3 is 15 amino acids. CDR1 and CDR2 from the germline V gene are SNHLY and FYNNEI. The V segment lost 5 bases and the J segment 2 bases; nucleotides outside the gene matches: 5. CDR3 protein: CASSKGQGGNQPQHF. In DNA, the CDR3 is TGTGCCAGCAGTAAAGGACAGGGAGGCAATCAGCCCCAGCATTTT.

The rearrangement links TRBV9 to TRBJ2-3; the D call may be TRBD1 or TRBD2 (5 bases each). Per the germline V gene, CDR1 is SGDLS and CDR2 is YYNGEE. The V and J ends lost 5 bases and 0 bases respectively, with 13 bases between them. The CDR3 is 15 residues long. CDR3 sequence: CASSRMGRSTDTQYF. The CDR3 DNA sequence: TGTGCCAGCAGTCGGATGGGACGGAGCACAGATACGCAGTATTTT.

This chain connects TRBV4-2 to TRBJ2-5; TRBD2 aligns across 9 bases. Trimming took 4 bases from V and 5 from J; bases not matched to a gene: 8. The germline gives CDR1 LGHNA, CDR2 YNFKEQ. CDR3 size: 15 residues. CDR3 sequence (DNA): TGTGCCAGCAGCCCCATACTAGCGGGTTCGGAGACCCAGTACTTC. It is translated as CASSPILAGSETQYF.

This chain connects TRBV6-4 to TRBJ2-3; possibly TRBD2 for D (5 bases). Germline CDR1 MRHNA, CDR2 SNTAGT. V was clipped by 2 bases and J by 6 bases, with 24 bases between them. The CDR3 is 18 amino acids. The CDR3 bases are TGTGCCAGCAGTGACCATGGGTGGCCATCAAGACGAGGGGATACGCAGTATTTT. It encodes CASSDHGWPSRRGDTQYF.

The CDR3 loop reads CASSPWTEGYNSPLHF. As DNA, the CDR3 is TGCGCCAGCAGCCCCTGGACAGAGGGTTATAATTCACCCCTCCACTTT. J is TRBJ1-6 and V is TRBV4-3; possible D gene TRBD1, 6 bases. Between the trimmed V and J ends, which lost 4 bases and 4 bases, there was a span of 14 bases. Germline CDR1 reads LGHNA; CDR2 reads YSLEER. CDR3 length: 16 amino acids.

V and J are TRBV10-3 and TRBJ1-4; TRBD1 is a possible D gene (6 bases). In germline, CDR1 is ENHRY, CDR2 SYGVKD. This CDR3 is 14 amino acids long. Trimming removed 4 bases from V and 4 bases from J, with 10 bases in between. Written as DNA, the CDR3 is TGTGCCATCAGTGCAGGGGCGAATAATGAAAAACTGTTTTTT. It is translated as CAISAGANNEKLFF.

This chain joins TRBV7-6 and TRBJ2-5, with a weak D call TRBD2 (6 bases). The CDR3 has 13 residues. Germline V lookup: CDR1 SGHVS, CDR2 FNYEAQ. Trimming took 2 bases from V and 3 from J, leaving 7 bases between them. CDR3 nucleotide sequence: TGTGCCAGCAGCTTAAGGAGGGAAGAGACCCAGTACTTC. As protein: CASSLRREETQYF.

This sequence joins TRBV10-3 and TRBJ1-2; D is perhaps TRBD1 (5 bases). The CDR3 is 12 amino acids. Germline loops: CDR1 ENHRY, CDR2 SYGVKD. Trimming stripped 8 bases from V and 7 bases from J, with 14 bases between. Here the CDR3 reads CAIRGTGAGYTF. The CDR3 bases are TGTGCCATCCGGGGGACCGGGGCTGGCTACACCTTC.

This chain uses TRBV6-2 or TRBV6-3 with TRBJ2-7; D gene ambiguous. V was pared by 6 bases and J by 2 bases, with 11 bases between. The CDR3 spans 13 residues. Germline V gene sequence: CDR1 MNHEY, CDR2 SVGEGT. This chain's CDR3 is CASSHPGTYEQYF. Here the CDR3 DNA reads TGTGCCAGCAGCCACCCTGGAACCTACGAGCAGTACTTC.

V usage is TRBV6-5 and J usage is TRBJ1-5; unclear D gene. Between the trimmed V and J ends, which lost 0 bases and 0 bases, there was a span of 3 bases. CDR3 length: 14 amino acids. CDR1 is MNHEY, CDR2 SVGAGI, per germline. The CDR3 DNA is TGTGCCAGCAGTTACTCGTATAGCAATCAGCCCCAGCATTTT. It yields the protein CASSYSYSNQPQHF.

The J gene is TRBJ1-1, the V gene TRBV6-2 or TRBV6-3, with 7 positions matching TRBD1. This CDR3 has 12 residues. V gave up 3 bases and J gave up 10 bases; unmatched junction bases: 5. Germline loops: CDR1 MNHEY, CDR2 SVGEGT. The chain's CDR3 is CASSYLTGRAFF. The CDR3 DNA reads TGTGCCAGCAGTTATTTGACAGGGAGAGCTTTCTTT.

This clone was counted between two and nine times. V gene TRBV5-1 combines with J gene TRBJ1-1, with unresolved D. V was trimmed by 0 bases and J by 1 base, leaving 4 bases between them. Germline CDR1 reads SGHRS; CDR2 reads YFSETQ. The CDR3 is 13 amino acids. The CDR3 DNA is TGCGCCAGCAGCTTGGCGGCGAACACTGAAGCTTTCTTT. This encodes CASSLAANTEAFF.

The J gene is TRBJ2-5, the V gene TRBV5-1; 8 bases are shared with TRBD2. V was pared by 4 bases and J by 4 bases, with 6 bases of the junction left unmatched. Germline V CDR1 and CDR2: SGHRS, YFSETQ. This CDR3 has 14 residues. The CDR3 sequence is CASSAGLAPETQYF. The CDR3 DNA sequence: TGCGCCAGCAGCGCCGGACTAGCCCCAGAGACCCAGTACTTC.

This clone was observed a single time. The chain joins TRBV20-1 to TRBJ2-5, with D hard to call. V was cut by 6 bases and J by 4 bases, with 9 bases left in between. Germline CDR1 and CDR2: DFQATT and SNEGSKA (reference sequence). The CDR3 loop spans 11 amino acids. The CDR3 DNA reads TGCAGTGCAGAGGCCGGAGAGACCCAGTACTTC. This sequence encodes CSAEAGETQYF.

This chain joins TRBV28 and TRBJ1-6, with 12 bases lining up with TRBD1. The CDR3 runs 14 residues. V shed 5 bases and J 13 bases; nucleotides not matched to a gene: 6. Germline V lookup: CDR1 MDHEN, CDR2 SYDVKM. The CDR3 protein is CASSPGQGAGPLHF. DNA for the CDR3: TGTGCCAGCAGTCCGGGACAGGGGGCGGGCCCCCTCCACTTT.

In its sample, this clone was seen a few times. This sequence joins TRBV12-2 and TRBJ1-6; whether TRBD1, the table's D call, matches the DNA was not checked. TRBV12-2 is reported as a pseudogene. The CDR3 has 15 amino acids. CDR3 region: CASRSRDRGRSPLHF. DNA for the CDR3: TGTGCAAGTCGCTCCCGGGACAGGGGGCGGTCACCCCTCCACTTT.

This chain links TRBV4-1 with TRBJ2-5; D is ambiguous. Germline V gene lookup returns CDR1 MGHRA and CDR2 YSYEKL. The CDR3 sequence is 16 residues long. Trimming shortened V by 1 base and J by 5 bases, and 17 bases separated the two germline ends. In DNA form, the CDR3 reads TGCGCCAGCAGCCAAGTCATTTCAGGAACTTCGGAGACCCAGTACTTC. The encoded protein is CASSQVISGTSETQYF.

The sample holds many counts of this clone. The CDR3 loop is CASVNRGRGAFF. As DNA, the CDR3 is TGTGCCAGCGTCAACAGGGGGCGCGGAGCTTTCTTT. The chain links TRBV2 to TRBJ1-1, with TRBD1 matching over 9 bases. Losses at the gene ends were 8 bases for V and 10 bases for J; bases not matched to a gene: 8. Germline V gene sequence: CDR1 SNHLY, CDR2 FYNNEI. The CDR3 length is 12 residues.

The V call is TRBV5-1, the J call TRBJ2-1, with 13 bases lining up with TRBD2. The CDR3 extends over 17 amino acids. The germline V gene encodes CDR1 SGHRS and CDR2 YFSETQ. V dropped 0 bases and J dropped 2; count of bases not matched to a gene: 2. The DNA of the CDR3 is TGCGCCAGCAGCTTGGCCACTAGCGGGGGGGCCTACAATGAGCAGTTCTTC. Protein: CASSLATSGGAYNEQFF. The full variable domain, rest sourced from reference TRBV5-1 and TRBJ2-1, is KAGVTQTPRYLIKTRGQQVTLSCSPISGHRSVSWYQQTPGQGLQFLFEYFSETQRNKGNFPGRFSGRQFSNSRSEMNVSTLELGDSALYLCASSLATSGGAYNEQFFGPGTRLTVL.

The chain combines TRBV5-5 with TRBJ1-5; 8 bases fit TRBD1. This CDR3 is 15 amino acids long. Germline CDR1 SGHKS, CDR2 YYEKEE (reference sequence). Trimming removed 4 bases from V and 7 bases from J; junction bases left unmatched: 10. This chain's CDR3 is CASSRQGLADQPQHF. The CDR3 DNA follows: TGTGCCAGCAGCCGACAGGGGTTGGCTGACCAGCCCCAGCATTTT.